This TCR beta chain is drawn from a study of shared T cell receptors in the human thymus. This clone was found a few times. This table comes from immunoSEQ multiplex PCR, and its TCRdb copy is limited to in-frame clones, with some not included. The top ten hold more than 0.01% of the sample, which has just under 550,000 clones, about 80% seen once. V shed 5 bases and J shed 0 bases, with 20 bases lying between them. Per germline, CDR1 SGHVS and CDR2 FNYEAQ. CDR3 size: 18 residues. The sample was also linked to a second study, of human thymus T cells. Per that paper: Obtained as resections during corrective heart surgery, the thymus tissue was then studied. Within thymic and blood repertoires, V and J gene usage appeared to be biased.

V and J are TRBV7-6 and TRBJ1-3, with D unclear. Input material: thymocytes. The TCR comes from a boy under two years old with a congenital heart defect. DNA of the CDR3: TGTGCCAGCAGCCGTATCCGCCGCGGCCTAATCTCTGGAAACACCATATATTTT. This encodes CASSRIRRGLISGNTIYF. Using reference TRBV7-6 and TRBJ1-3 for the parts outside the CDR3, the full variable domain is GAGVSQSPRYKVTKRGQDVALRCDPISGHVSLYWYRQALGQGPEFLTYFNYEAQQDKSGLPNDRFSAERPEGSISTLTIQRTEQRDSAMYRCASSRIRRGLISGNTIYFGEGSWLTVV.